This T cell receptor (beta chain) is from a study of T-cell memory formation after mild COVID-19. V lost 3 bases, J lost 14 bases, and 5 bases stayed unmatched. CDR3 length: 12 residues. TCRdb called the 5' RACE reads again in MiXCR, with one record for every CDR3 protein. This sample has hundreds of thousands of distinct CDR3 sequences, with approximately 29% found just once. The clonotype originates from an adult woman who had mild COVID-19 (a few samples of this study predate the infection). Cell type and time point are not known. The material sequenced was PBMCs or a T cell subset sorted from them (not recorded which). This chain links TRBV12-3 or TRBV12-4 with TRBJ2-1; TRBD2 aligns across 9 bases. The CDR3 is CASSFRLAGKFF. CDR3 DNA sequence: TGTGCCAGCAGTTTTCGCCTAGCGGGAAAGTTCTTC.